This TCR beta chain was identified in a study of T cells in localized non-small cell lung cancer. Generated by immunoSEQ multiplex PCR, the TCRdb table keeps only in-frame clones and is missing some. The sample contains 45,000 to 60,000 clones, approximately 80% of which appear only once. Of note for this clone: No antigen is known for it.

The CDR3 extends over 15 amino acids. Germline assignment: CDR1 MNHEY and CDR2 SMNVEV (reference sequence). V lost 0 bases to trimming and J lost 4 bases, with 12 bases between them. Study conclusions and caveats: Heterogeneity remains possible because sequencing was limited to only one tumor region. A median of 57 clones ranked among the top 100 in tumor appeared in adjacent lung.

Sequenced here: peripheral blood, sampled before any cancer treatment. The chain uses TRBV27 and TRBJ1-1; maybe TRBD1 (5 bases). This clonotype was sampled from a female donor of 60 years or more with stage II squamous cell lung carcinoma. CDR3 region: CASSLSAGGFTEAFF. The DNA for the CDR3 is TGTGCCAGCAGTTTATCGGCGGGGGGGTTCACTGAAGCTTTCTTT.